This T cell receptor (beta chain) was profiled in a study of glioma-infiltrating T cells after dendritic cell vaccination. PBMC sampling occurred before vaccination, two weeks after the third dose, and at progression. Input was around 2.1 ug genomic DNA, or all available if less. Amplification used 60 V beta primers and 13 J beta primers. Clones were sequenced by immunoSEQ multiplex PCR, and TCRdb holds only the in-frame ones, with some missing. The sample holds tens of thousands of clones, roughly 82% seen once. This receptor was obtained from a human donor with glioblastoma. The input for sequencing was blood, taken before dendritic cell vaccination.

The CDR3 nucleotides are TGCGCCAGCAGCTTGGGCGGCACCCTCTCCTACGAGCAGTACTTC. As protein: CASSLGGTLSYEQYF. The chain is built from TRBV5-1 and TRBJ2-7; D is undetermined. Trimming removed 0 bases from V and 0 bases from J, with 10 bases in between. This CDR3 is 15 amino acids long. Germline CDR1 is SGHRS and CDR2 is YFSETQ.